This TCR beta chain was documented in a study of shared clonotypes between healthy human individuals. V lost 5 bases and J lost 3; bases outside the gene matches: 8. The CDR3 is 14 residues long. Germline assignment: CDR1 SGHKS and CDR2 YYEKEE (reference sequence). Assay used: immunoSEQ multiplex PCR; TCRdb lists only in-frame clones, some missing. The table has fewer than 1.6 million clones, approximately 98.5% seen once. The clonotype originates from a man aged 25 to 40 in good health. The material sequenced was naive CD4+ T cells sorted from blood. Documented subset: CD45RA+ positively selected. This chain links TRBV5-5 with TRBJ2-7; TRBD2 aligns across 7 bases. The CDR3 DNA follows: TGTGCCAGCAGTCGCGGGAGTTCGGTCTACGAGCAGTACTTC. Translated, it gives CASSRGSSVYEQYF.